This entry concerns a single TCR beta chain. The sample belongs to a study of technical replicates of blood from a few donors. Trimming cost V 4 bases and J 5 bases; bases outside gene matches: 10. The germline CDR1 and CDR2 sequences are SGHNT and YYREEE (reference sequence). The CDR3 is 16 amino acids. TCRdb's table, derived via immunoSEQ multiplex PCR, lists solely in-frame clones and lacks some. The sample lists 75,000 to 95,000 clones; 95% were seen once. Source material: T cells isolated from PBMCs. The chain joins TRBV5-4 to TRBJ2-5; TRBD1 agrees at 11 bases. This clonotype was obtained from a human donor in good health. The CDR3 nucleotides read TGTGCCAGCAGCGCCCGGACAGGGGGCGATTCGGAGACCCAGTACTTC. This sequence encodes CASSARTGGDSETQYF. Combining the CDR3 with reference TRBV5-4 and TRBJ2-5 gives the whole variable domain ETGVTQSPTHLIKTRGQQVTLRCSSQSGHNTVSWYQQALGQGPQFIFQYYREEENGRGNFPPRFSGLQFPNYSSELNVNALELDDSALYLCASSARTGGDSETQYFGPGTRLLVL.